This T cell receptor (beta chain) was sequenced in a study of neurological immune-mediated disorders. Overall study results and limits: The level of TCR clonal expansion was highest in patients with HTLV-1-associated myelopathy and lowest in multiple sclerosis, where it fell below the level seen in healthy controls.

Germline V CDR1 and CDR2: SGDLS, YYNGEE. V dropped 0 bases and J dropped 6 bases, with 7 bases sitting between them. This CDR3 is 12 amino acids long. The authors made cDNA by 5'RACE with 10-nucleotide random UMIs. TCRdb re-analysed the 5' RACE reads in MiXCR, keeping a single row per CDR3 protein. The table shows about 39,000 distinct CDR3 sequences, with around 7% occurring only once. Concerning this clonotype itself: Its antigen is unknown.

Sequences were obtained from CD4+ T cells from blood. This clonotype was sampled from a man aged 50-59 years in good health. J is TRBJ2-7 and V is TRBV9, with D uncertain. For the CDR3, the DNA is TGTGCCAGCAGCGTAGCAGCGACCGAGCAGTACTTC. Translating it yields CASSVAATEQYF.